A selection of T cell receptor beta chains follows, all from one sample in a study of response to subunit inactivated influenza vaccine. TCRdb reprocessed the RT-PCR reads with MiXCR, giving one entry per CDR3 protein. Of under 200,000 distinct CDR3 sequences listed, about 10% are singletons. The input for sequencing was CD8+ T cells sorted from PBMCs, taken roughly 24 months after vaccination. The receptors here all came from a man between 50 and 69 years old who received an inactivated influenza vaccine. Each CDR3 is given with its conserved first and last residue. Fields, in order: CDR3 protein, CDR3 DNA, J gene, clone size, V gene, D gene. A D gene is named only where the DNA matches it firmly. Size tells how often a clone was seen (once, few, many) or the class of an expanded clone, and some rows leave it out.

CASSAGSTYEQYF	TGTGCCAGCAGTGCTGGCAGTACCTACGAGCAGTACTTC	TRBJ2-7	few	TRBV6-1	-
CASSIGRTGPGELFF	TGTGCCAGTAGTATAGGGAGGACAGGTCCCGGGGAGCTGTTTTTT	TRBJ2-2	once	TRBV19	TRBD1
CASSSRLAGAANTGELFF	TGTGCCAGCAGTTCCCGACTAGCGGGGGCCGCGAACACCGGGGAGCTGTTTTTT	TRBJ2-2	few	TRBV6-2/TRBV6-3	TRBD2
CAIRVVYREGIEAFF	TGTGCCATCAGAGTGGTATACAGGGAAGGGATTGAAGCTTTCTTT	TRBJ1-1	-	TRBV10-3	-
CASSQDTGRETQYF	TGTGCCAGCAGCCAAGATACAGGGCGCGAGACCCAGTACTTC	TRBJ2-5	-	TRBV14	-
CASSLGERGTYNEQFF	TGTGCCAGCAGCTTAGGAGAGCGGGGCACCTACAATGAGCAGTTCTTC	TRBJ2-1	-	TRBV7-9	TRBD2
CASSSRDPRTDTQYF	TGTGCCAGCAGTTCTCGGGACCCACGCACAGATACGCAGTATTTT	TRBJ2-3	few	TRBV6-5	-
CATDPEVQETQYF	TGTGCCACTGATCCCGAGGTCCAAGAGACCCAGTACTTC	TRBJ2-5	-	TRBV7-8	-
CASPNRAGYGYTF	TGTGCCAGCCCAAACAGGGCCGGCTATGGCTACACCTTC	TRBJ1-2	-	TRBV6-1	-
CASSPGGKNQPQHF	TGTGCCAGCAGCCCAGGCGGTAAAAATCAGCCCCAGCATTTT	TRBJ1-5	-	TRBV9	-
CSAGSLSGGHYNEQFF	TGCAGTGCTGGTTCCCTTTCGGGGGGCCACTACAATGAGCAGTTCTTC	TRBJ2-1	few	TRBV20-1	-
CASSLGRMGTEAFF	TGTGCCAGCAGTTTAGGGAGGATGGGGACTGAAGCTTTCTTT	TRBJ1-1	-	TRBV12-3/TRBV12-4	-
CASSASGSLAYEQYF	TGCGCCAGCAGCGCTAGCGGGAGCCTCGCCTACGAGCAGTACTTC	TRBJ2-7	-	TRBV5-1	TRBD2
CSARGPIPYNEQFF	TGCAGTGCTAGGGGCCCAATCCCCTACAATGAGCAGTTCTTC	TRBJ2-1	many	TRBV20-1	-
CSAWTEETQYF	TGCAGCGCTTGGACCGAAGAGACCCAGTACTTC	TRBJ2-5	few	TRBV29-1	-
CASSLAPIHGNEQFF	TGTGCCAGCAGCTTAGCGCCGATACATGGAAATGAGCAGTTCTTC	TRBJ2-1	few	TRBV7-6	-
CASSDGAANTEAFF	TGTGCCAGCAGTGACGGAGCCGCAAACACTGAAGCTTTCTTT	TRBJ1-1	-	TRBV6-4	-
CASSRREAGGPGNEQFF	TGCGCCAGCAGCCGGAGAGAAGCGGGAGGGCCGGGCAATGAGCAGTTCTTC	TRBJ2-1	-	TRBV27	TRBD2
CSARDTTGDGGTEAFF	TGCAGTGCTAGAGACACGACAGGGGATGGTGGCACTGAAGCTTTCTTT	TRBJ1-1	few	TRBV20-1	TRBD1
CASSETLAPHYNEQFF	TGTGCCAGCAGTGAGACACTAGCGCCCCACTACAATGAGCAGTTCTTC	TRBJ2-1	few	TRBV2	TRBD2
CASKSDRLGNQPQHF	TGTGCCAGCAAATCGGACAGGTTAGGCAATCAGCCCCAGCATTTT	TRBJ1-5	few	TRBV12-3/TRBV12-4	TRBD1
CASSVWDRVFLPTDTQYF	TGTGCCAGCAGCGTATGGGACAGGGTTTTTCTCCCCACAGATACGCAGTATTTT	TRBJ2-3	-	TRBV9	TRBD1
CASSPAGAQYGQYF	TGTGCCAGCAGCCCAGCGGGAGCCCAGTACGGTCAGTACTTC	TRBJ2-5	few	TRBV6-1	TRBD2
CSAPQTALSTDTQYF	TGCAGTGCCCCTCAGACAGCCTTATCCACAGATACGCAGTATTTT	TRBJ2-3	few	TRBV20-1	-
CATSRDRLAGTYEQYF	TGTGCCACCAGCAGAGATCGACTAGCGGGAACCTACGAGCAGTACTTC	TRBJ2-7	-	TRBV15	TRBD2
CASLPGLNTGELFF	TGTGCCAGCCTCCCGGGACTAAACACCGGGGAGCTGTTTTTT	TRBJ2-2	many	TRBV9	TRBD2
CASSKAVANTGELFF	TGTGCCAGCAGCAAAGCAGTGGCGAACACCGGGGAGCTGTTTTTT	TRBJ2-2	few	TRBV21-1	-
CSARGGGSISEQFF	TGCAGTGCTAGAGGAGGCGGGAGTATTAGTGAGCAGTTCTTC	TRBJ2-1	-	TRBV20-1	TRBD2
CASSHAGGGELFF	TGTGCCAGCAGCCACGCCGGCGGCGGGGAGCTGTTTTTT	TRBJ2-2	-	TRBV4-2	-
CASTGLAFPNEQFF	TGTGCCAGTACGGGACTAGCCTTCCCCAATGAGCAGTTCTTC	TRBJ2-1	-	TRBV6-2/TRBV6-3	TRBD2
CASSSYQGGSYEQYF	TGTGCCAGCAGCTCCTATCAGGGGGGGAGCTACGAGCAGTACTTC	TRBJ2-7	few	TRBV4-2	-
CASSFRDSHEKLFF	TGCGCCAGCAGCTTCCGGGACAGCCATGAAAAACTGTTTTTT	TRBJ1-4	-	TRBV4-3	TRBD1
CASSLAVSGGAYVTQYF	TGTGCCAGCAGCTTAGCCGTTAGCGGGGGGGCCTACGTGACCCAGTACTTC	TRBJ2-5	-	TRBV7-2	TRBD2
CASSQPGQSYEQYF	TGTGCCAGCTCACAACCGGGACAGTCCTACGAGCAGTACTTC	TRBJ2-7	-	TRBV18	TRBD1
CASSYSGSTNYGYTF	TGTGCCAGCAGTTACTCTGGGTCAACTAACTATGGCTACACCTTC	TRBJ1-2	-	TRBV6-5	-
CASSSTGGVQETQYF	TGTGCCAGCAGCTCCACAGGGGGGGTCCAAGAGACCCAGTACTTC	TRBJ2-5	-	TRBV7-9	-
CASSLGGLAGQETQYF	TGCGCCAGCAGCTTGGGCGGACTAGCGGGCCAAGAGACCCAGTACTTC	TRBJ2-5	-	TRBV5-1	TRBD2
CASSFPGMGYEQYF	TGCGCCAGCAGCTTCCCGGGGATGGGCTACGAGCAGTACTTC	TRBJ2-7	-	TRBV5-1	-
CASSTGQGGIFEKLFF	TGTGCCAGCAGCACGGGACAGGGGGGAATTTTTGAAAAACTGTTTTTT	TRBJ1-4	few	TRBV7-2	TRBD1
CASGARTSTNEKLFF	TGCGCCAGCGGAGCCAGGACCTCAACTAATGAAAAACTGTTTTTT	TRBJ1-4	-	TRBV4-3	-
CARRSGGLSYEQYF	TGCGCCAGACGGAGCGGGGGGCTTTCCTACGAGCAGTACTTC	TRBJ2-7	few	TRBV10-1	TRBD2
CSAATSLGPDTQYF	TGCAGTGCTGCGACTAGCTTGGGCCCAGATACGCAGTATTTT	TRBJ2-3	-	TRBV20-1	TRBD2
CASSTGGANTGELFF	TGTGCCAGCAGTACAGGGGGCGCGAACACCGGGGAGCTGTTTTTT	TRBJ2-2	few	TRBV12-3/TRBV12-4	TRBD1
CASSLGGGHYNEQFF	TGTGCCAGCAGCTTAGGCGGGGGCCATTACAATGAGCAGTTCTTC	TRBJ2-1	-	TRBV7-9	-
CASSFGQPVNQPQHF	TGCGCCAGCAGCTTTGGCCAGCCGGTCAATCAGCCCCAGCATTTT	TRBJ1-5	-	TRBV5-1	-
CSASRPGTSGRAPVDTQYF	TGCAGTGCTAGCCGACCCGGGACTAGCGGGAGGGCCCCAGTAGATACGCAGTATTTT	TRBJ2-3	few	TRBV20-1	TRBD2
CASSFWATSSGELFF	TGTGCCAGCAGTTTTTGGGCGACTAGCTCCGGGGAGCTGTTTTTT	TRBJ2-2	-	TRBV27	TRBD2
CSVVGGEYYEQYF	TGCAGCGTTGTAGGAGGGGAGTACTACGAGCAGTACTTC	TRBJ2-7	-	TRBV29-1	-
CAISGVNTEAFF	TGTGCCATCAGTGGGGTCAACACTGAAGCTTTCTTT	TRBJ1-1	many	TRBV10-3	-
CSVPPYPDSYYLNTEAFF	TGCAGCGTTCCTCCCTATCCGGACAGTTACTACCTGAACACTGAAGCTTTCTTT	TRBJ1-1	few	TRBV29-1	-